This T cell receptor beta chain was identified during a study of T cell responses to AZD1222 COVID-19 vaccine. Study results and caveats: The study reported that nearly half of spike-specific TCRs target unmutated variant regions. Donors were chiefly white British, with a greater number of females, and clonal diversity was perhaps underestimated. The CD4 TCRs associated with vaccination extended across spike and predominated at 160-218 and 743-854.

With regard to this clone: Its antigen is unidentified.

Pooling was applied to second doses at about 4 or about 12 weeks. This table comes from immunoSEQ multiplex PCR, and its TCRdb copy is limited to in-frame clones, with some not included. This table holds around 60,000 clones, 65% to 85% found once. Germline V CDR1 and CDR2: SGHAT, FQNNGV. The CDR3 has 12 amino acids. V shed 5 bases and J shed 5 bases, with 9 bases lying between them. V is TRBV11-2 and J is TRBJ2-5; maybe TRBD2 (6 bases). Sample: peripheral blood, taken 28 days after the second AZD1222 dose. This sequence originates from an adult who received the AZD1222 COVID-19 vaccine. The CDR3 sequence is CASSPGRETQYF. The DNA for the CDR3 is TGTGCCAGCAGCCCAGGGAGGGAGACCCAGTACTTC.